This T cell receptor (beta chain) was recovered during a study of response to subunit inactivated influenza vaccine. Study findings and constraints: T cells newly recruited by each seasonal influenza vaccination are few, the authors suggested.

The V and J ends lost 0 bases and 12 bases, in that order; junction bases with no gene match: 11. The CDR3 loop spans 15 amino acids. Germline lookup yields CDR1 SGHRS and CDR2 YFSETQ. TCRdb itself ran the RT-PCR reads through MiXCR, one entry per CDR3 protein. This sample has 650,000 or so distinct CDR3 sequences; 12% to 15% occur once, and the top ten carry about 7.6%. About this clonotype: Its antigen is not known.

This clonotype was obtained from a man in his fifties who received an inactivated influenza vaccine. V usage is TRBV5-1 and J usage is TRBJ2-1; 8 bases agree with TRBD2. Sequenced here: PBMCs from blood, sampled 14 to 15 days before vaccination. The CDR3 sequence is CASSLDLAGYSTQFF. CDR3 nucleotides: TGCGCCAGCAGCTTGGATCTAGCGGGCTATTCCACGCAGTTCTTC.